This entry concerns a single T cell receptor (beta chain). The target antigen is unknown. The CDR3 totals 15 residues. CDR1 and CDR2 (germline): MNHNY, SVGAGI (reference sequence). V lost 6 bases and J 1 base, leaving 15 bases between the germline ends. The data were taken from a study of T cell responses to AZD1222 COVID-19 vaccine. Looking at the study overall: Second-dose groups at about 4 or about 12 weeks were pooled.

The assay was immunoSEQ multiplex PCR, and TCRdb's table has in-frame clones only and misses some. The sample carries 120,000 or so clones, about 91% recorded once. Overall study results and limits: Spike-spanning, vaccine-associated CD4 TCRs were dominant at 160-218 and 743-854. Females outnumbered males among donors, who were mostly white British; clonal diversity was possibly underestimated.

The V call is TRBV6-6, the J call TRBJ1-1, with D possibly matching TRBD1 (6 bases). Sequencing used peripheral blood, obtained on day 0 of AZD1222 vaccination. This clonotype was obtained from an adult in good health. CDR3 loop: CASSSKGGGNTEAFF. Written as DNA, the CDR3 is TGTGCCAGCAGCTCGAAGGGGGGAGGGAACACTGAAGCTTTCTTT.